The present T cell receptor beta chain was sequenced within a study of T-cell memory formation after mild COVID-19 (dated by TCRdb to about 2021). Concerning the study at large: TCR sequence clusters from the two donors were found to be largely donor specific. In a couple of donors, T-cell clones that expanded and contracted after mild COVID-19 were tracked by sequencing TCRalpha and TCRbeta repertoires over time. Two young, previously healthy adult volunteers, one female and one male, were included in the cohort.

The paper as a whole reports these results and caveats: Contracting CD4+ clones appeared mostly in the CM and EM memory subsets, whereas CD8+ clones were enriched in EMRA. Only a couple of mild cases were covered in the study, and larger cohorts including severe cases with pre-infection samples were considered necessary. SARS-CoV-2 specificity was not confirmed for the second-wave clones peaking on day 37. Some responding clones were detected in pre-infection memory, suggesting pre-existing cross-reactive memory T cells joined the SARS-CoV-2 response. Clones contracting from day 15 to 85 had balanced CD4/CD8 phenotypes, while a second wave expanding from day 15 to 37 was biased towards CD4+.

On this clonotype: Its antigen is still unknown. No base qualities exist here, and no much larger clone lies one base off it.

The CDR3 contains 15 residues, cysteine and phenylalanine counted. The sequence is cut down to CDR3 DNA, 45 bases in frame from base 1. V is reduced by 2 bases and J by 3 bases, leaving a spacing of 12 bases between them. Sequencing took place on an Illumina NovaSeq 6000. cDNA libraries for TCRalpha and TCRbeta were prepared by 5'RACE using constant-segment primers, with sample barcodes and unique molecular identifiers added. RNA was extracted from every sample with Trizol reagent. Library amplification was performed in two PCR steps, and a second sample barcode and Illumina TruSeq adapters were introduced in the second step. Sequencing of the libraries was done on an Illumina NovaSeq, producing 2 x 150 bp paired-end reads. The paper's data handling went like this. The reads were demultiplexed and collapsed into UMI-guided consensus sequences using migec v1.2.7. With mixcr v2.1.11, UMI consensuses were aligned to TRA and TRB V and J templates and assembled into clonotypes. A clonotype was counted as expanded or contracted only when both edgeR and NoisET called the clonotype significant, with the noise models trained on biological replicates. For edgeR calls, the cutoffs were a false discovery rate-adjusted p below 0.01 and a log2 fold-change threshold of 1. PCA with hierarchical clustering of max-normalized trajectories of the 1000 most abundant clonotypes was used as exploratory dynamics analysis. Separately sequenced CD4+ and CD8+ repertoires were used to assign the CD4 or CD8 phenotype of responding clones. TCRdb cleaned the public reads at Q25 with fastp, built clones with MiXCR and kept in-frame beta chains. Identical CDR3 proteins give one entry, which carries the most common genes and DNA. These V and J calls originate from TCRdb's pipeline instead of the authors' own analysis. Here the sample has just over 150,000 distinct CDR3 sequences; roughly 28% occur a single time. Clones ranked in the top ten supply about 12% of the sample.

Ficoll-Paque density gradient centrifugation was used to isolate PBMCs. The specimen sequenced was PBMCs or a T cell subset sorted from them (not recorded which). The receptor chain draws on TRBV12-3 or TRBV12-4 and TRBJ2-3, with an unclear D gene assignment. The TCR comes from an adult woman who had mild COVID-19 (a few samples of this study predate the infection). The sample titles of this study are shuffled in the database, so cell type and time point are left out; the donor was told from shared clones. The CDR3 protein sequence reads: CASSLHTGGTDTQYF. DNA sequence: TGTGCCAGCAGTTTACACACGGGTGGAACAGATACGCAGTATTTT.